This T cell receptor (beta chain) is drawn from a study of response to subunit inactivated influenza vaccine. Study observations and caveats: Each seasonal flu vaccination may recruit only limited new T cells, authors suggested.

Many counts were recorded for this clonotype. Its target is unknown. TCRdb used MiXCR to reprocess the RT-PCR reads, holding one entry per CDR3 protein. This repertoire shows about 800,000 distinct CDR3 sequences, approximately 21% found once; its top ten account for approximately 10%. V was shortened by 6 bases and J by 0 bases, with 9 bases between the two germline ends. The CDR3 is 15 residues long. The rearrangement joins TRBV12-3 or TRBV12-4 to TRBJ2-6; weak D call: TRBD1 (5 bases). The input for sequencing was PBMCs from blood, taken approximately 5 days after vaccination. This TCR came from a man in his fifties who received an inactivated influenza vaccine. CDR3 coding DNA: TGTGCCAGCAGGTCAGACAGCTCTGGGGCCAACGTCCTGACTTTC. Translating it yields CASRSDSSGANVLTF.